Listed here are 2 T cell receptor beta chains from one sample, sequenced in a study of cytomegalovirus exposure and HLA in healthy donors. In the PCR, 60 Vbeta and 13 Jbeta primers were used. Repertoires were generated with immunoSEQ multiplex PCR, while TCRdb's copy carries only in-frame clones and drops some. The sample has fewer than 200,000 clones, about 80% seen once; the top ten hold 9.5% to 10%. Sequenced sample: PBMCs. These receptors came from a man in his late teens or twenties in good health and CMV-seropositive.

The chain recombines TRBV13 with TRBJ2-7; 8 nucleotides match TRBD1. The V segment lost 0 bases and the J segment 2 bases; nucleotides outside the gene matches: 6. This CDR3 is built from 16 residues. Germline V gene lookup returns CDR1 PRHDT and CDR2 FYEKMQ (reference sequence). Written as DNA, the CDR3 is TGTGCCAGCAGCTTAGGGGGACAGGATGACCCCTACGAGCAGTACTTC. Protein sequence: CASSLGGQDDPYEQYF.

The chain has TRBV5-1 and TRBJ1-6; 7 positions agree with TRBD1. Germline V gene sequence: CDR1 SGHRS, CDR2 YFSETQ. This CDR3 has 15 residues. V was pared by 0 bases and J by 10 bases, with 7 bases of the junction left unmatched. Here the CDR3 DNA reads TGCGCCAGCAGCTTGGGCCGGGACAGTGGGTCACCCCTCCACTTT. This sequence encodes CASSLGRDSGSPLHF.